The present entry profiles one T cell receptor (beta chain) with its context. What it recognizes is unknown. The data stem from a study of T cells in localized non-small cell lung cancer. General study points: The tumor had only one region sequenced, so heterogeneity remains possible. Uninvolved adjacent lung showed higher T cell clonality than tumor.

The assay was immunoSEQ multiplex PCR, and TCRdb's table has in-frame clones only and misses some. Here the sample spans tens of thousands of clones, more than 75% being singletons. Germline V gene data show CDR1 as LNHDA and CDR2 as SQIVND (reference sequence). The CDR3 consists of 14 residues. With 7 bases removed from V and 0 bases from J, the gap between germline ends came to 12 bases. The sequence was collected from a man aged 18 to 55 with stage I lung adenocarcinoma. The source was peripheral blood, collected before any cancer treatment. V is TRBV19 and J is TRBJ1-1; D is perhaps TRBD1 (6 bases). CDR3 sequence reads: CASNRDNMNTEAFF. The CDR3 bases are TGTGCCAGTAACCGGGACAATATGAACACTGAAGCTTTCTTT.